The present entry profiles one T cell receptor (beta chain) with its context. Construction of the TCR beta libraries employed iRepertoire HTBI primers in conjunction with Arm-PCR of CDR3 regions. In TCRdb, the multiplex PCR reads were re-called with MiXCR into one record per CDR3 protein. The sample has approximately 470,000 distinct CDR3 sequences, 20% to 25% seen once. Time point meaning: persistent/refractory GD, antithyroid drugs over 5 years with positive TRAb. There was RNA extracted from PBMCs, and the TCR library was made from it. The data are from a study of regulatory T cells in long-lasting Graves disease. The sequencing used peripheral blood mononuclear cells (PBMCs), collected when the disease was refractory, from a patient treated with antithyroid drugs. The sequence was collected from a female donor with Graves disease.

The DNA of the CDR3 is TGTGCCAGCACGATGATGGGAGGGAATCAGCCCCAGCATTTT. Its translation is CASTMMGGNQPQHF. This chain uses TRBV3-1 with TRBJ1-5; no clear D gene. Germline V gene lookup returns CDR1 LGHDT and CDR2 YNNKEL (reference sequence). The CDR3 sequence is 14 residues long. The V end lost 7 bases, the J end lost 4 bases, and 14 bases lay between the germline ends.